This note documents a single T cell receptor (beta chain) sequence. Its antigen is still unknown. The sample originates from a study of cytomegalovirus exposure and HLA in healthy donors. Points from the study as a whole: Confirmation was obtained in vitro that a few CMV-associated chains are specific for CMV antigens. Reported performance of the classifier showed diagnosis of cytomegalovirus status with high specificity and sensitivity.

The repertoire was sequenced with immunoSEQ multiplex PCR; TCRdb's copy has only in-frame clones and lacks some. This sample yields 65,000 to 75,000 clones, of which approximately 95% are seen a single time; less than 2% belongs to the top ten. The source material was PBMCs. This clonotype originated in a young man in good health and CMV-seropositive.

This chain's CDR3 is CASSLARDRVNEQFF. CDR3 DNA sequence: TGCGCCAGCAGCTTGGCCCGGGACAGGGTCAATGAGCAGTTCTTC. This chain joins TRBV5-1 and TRBJ2-1; 9 nucleotides line up with TRBD1. This CDR3 spans 15 amino acids. Germline V lookup: CDR1 SGHRS, CDR2 YFSETQ. J lost 6 bases, V lost 0 bases, and 4 bases had no gene match.